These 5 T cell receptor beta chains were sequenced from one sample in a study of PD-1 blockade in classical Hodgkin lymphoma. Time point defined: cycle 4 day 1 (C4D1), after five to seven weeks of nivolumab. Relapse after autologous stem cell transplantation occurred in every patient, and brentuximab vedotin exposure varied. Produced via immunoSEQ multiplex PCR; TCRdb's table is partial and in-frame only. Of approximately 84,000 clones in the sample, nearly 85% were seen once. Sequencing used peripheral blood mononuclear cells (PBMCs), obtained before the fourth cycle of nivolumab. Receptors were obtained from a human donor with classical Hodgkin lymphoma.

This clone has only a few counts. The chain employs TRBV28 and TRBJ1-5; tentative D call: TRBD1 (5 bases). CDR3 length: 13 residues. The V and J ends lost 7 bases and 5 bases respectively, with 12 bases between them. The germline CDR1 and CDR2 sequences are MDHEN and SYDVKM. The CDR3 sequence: CASNYRRDQPQHF. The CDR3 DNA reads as TGTGCCAGCAACTACAGGAGGGATCAGCCCCAGCATTTT.

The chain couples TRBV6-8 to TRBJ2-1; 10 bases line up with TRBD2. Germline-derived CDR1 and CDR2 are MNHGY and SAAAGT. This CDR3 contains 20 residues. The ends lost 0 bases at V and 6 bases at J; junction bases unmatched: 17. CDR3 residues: CASSYSSLAGEPFPANEQFF. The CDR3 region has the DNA TGTGCCAGCAGTTACTCGAGTCTAGCGGGAGAACCTTTTCCCGCCAATGAGCAGTTCTTC.

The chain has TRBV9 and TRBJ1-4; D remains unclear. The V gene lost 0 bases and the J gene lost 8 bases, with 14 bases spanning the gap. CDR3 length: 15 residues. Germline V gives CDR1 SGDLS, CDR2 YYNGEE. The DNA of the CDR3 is TGTGCCAGCAGCGTAGCTGTTGGGTGGGAAGAAAAACTGTTTTTT. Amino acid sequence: CASSVAVGWEEKLFF.

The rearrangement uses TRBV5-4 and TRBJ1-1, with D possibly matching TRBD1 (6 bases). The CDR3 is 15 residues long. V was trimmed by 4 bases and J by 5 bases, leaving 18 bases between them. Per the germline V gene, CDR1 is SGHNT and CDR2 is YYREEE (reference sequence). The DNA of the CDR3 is TGTGCCAGCAGCCGCTTACGCGGACAGAGTACTGAAGCTTTCTTT. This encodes CASSRLRGQSTEAFF.

CDR3 in amino acids: CASSFGHNYGYTF. CDR3 in DNA: TGTGCCAGCAGTTTCGGCCACAACTATGGCTACACCTTC. V is TRBV27 and J is TRBJ1-2; D is unclear. The CDR3 spans 13 residues. With 3 bases removed from V and 2 bases from J, the gap between germline ends came to 7 bases. Germline CDR1 and CDR2: MNHEY and SMNVEV (reference sequence).